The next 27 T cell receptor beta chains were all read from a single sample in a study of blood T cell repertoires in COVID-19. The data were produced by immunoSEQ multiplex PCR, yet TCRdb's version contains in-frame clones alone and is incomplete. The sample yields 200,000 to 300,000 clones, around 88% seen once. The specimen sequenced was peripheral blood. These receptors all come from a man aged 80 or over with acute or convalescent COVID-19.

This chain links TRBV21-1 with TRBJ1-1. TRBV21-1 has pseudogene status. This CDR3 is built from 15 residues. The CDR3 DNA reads TGTGCCAGCAGCAAACCGTGCGGGCAGAACACTGAAGCTTTCTTT. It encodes CASSKPCGQNTEAFF.

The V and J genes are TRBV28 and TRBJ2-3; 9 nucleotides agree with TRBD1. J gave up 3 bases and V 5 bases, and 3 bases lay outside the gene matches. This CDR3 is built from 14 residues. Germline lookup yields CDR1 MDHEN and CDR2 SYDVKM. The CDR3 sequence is CASSPGTGTDTQYF. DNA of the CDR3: TGTGCCAGCAGTCCGGGGACAGGGACAGATACGCAGTATTTT.

The CDR3 sequence is CASSLRTGGNTEAFF. The CDR3 bases are TGTGCCAGCAGCTTGCGGACAGGGGGCAACACTGAAGCTTTCTTT. The chain couples TRBV14 to TRBJ1-1; 11 bases agree with TRBD1. Germline CDR1 reads SGHDN; CDR2 reads FVKESK. The length of the CDR3 is 15 residues. J was trimmed by 2 bases and V by 5 bases; bases with no gene match: 4.

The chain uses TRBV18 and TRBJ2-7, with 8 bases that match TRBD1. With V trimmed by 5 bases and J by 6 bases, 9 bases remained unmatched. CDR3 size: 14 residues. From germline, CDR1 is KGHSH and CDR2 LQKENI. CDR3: CASSIDRGMVEQYF. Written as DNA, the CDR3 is TGTGCCAGCTCAATCGACAGGGGTATGGTCGAGCAGTACTTC.

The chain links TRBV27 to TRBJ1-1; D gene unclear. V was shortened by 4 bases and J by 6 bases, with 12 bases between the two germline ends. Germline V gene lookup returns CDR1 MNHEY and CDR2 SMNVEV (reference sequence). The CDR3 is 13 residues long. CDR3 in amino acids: CASSWVPRAEAFF. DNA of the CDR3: TGTGCCAGCAGTTGGGTGCCGCGGGCTGAAGCTTTCTTT.

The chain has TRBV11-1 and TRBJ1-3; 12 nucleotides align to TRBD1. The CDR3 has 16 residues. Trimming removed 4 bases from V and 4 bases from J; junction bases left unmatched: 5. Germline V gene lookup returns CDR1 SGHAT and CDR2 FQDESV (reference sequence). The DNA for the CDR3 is TGTGCCAGCAGCTCGGGACAGGGGGCGCCCGGAAACACCATATATTTT. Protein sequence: CASSSGQGAPGNTIYF.

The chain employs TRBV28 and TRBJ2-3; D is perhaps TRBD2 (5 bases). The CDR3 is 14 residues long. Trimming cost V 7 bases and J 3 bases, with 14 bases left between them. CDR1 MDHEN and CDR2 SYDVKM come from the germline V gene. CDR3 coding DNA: TGTGCCAGCACCAAAGGTTCGGGGACAGATACGCAGTATTTT. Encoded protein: CASTKGSGTDTQYF. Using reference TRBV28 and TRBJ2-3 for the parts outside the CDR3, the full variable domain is DVKVTQSSRYLVKRTGEKVFLECVQDMDHENMFWYRQDPGLGLRLIYFSYDVKMKEKGDIPEGYSVSREKKERFSLILESASTNQTSMYLCASTKGSGTDTQYFGPGTRLTVL.

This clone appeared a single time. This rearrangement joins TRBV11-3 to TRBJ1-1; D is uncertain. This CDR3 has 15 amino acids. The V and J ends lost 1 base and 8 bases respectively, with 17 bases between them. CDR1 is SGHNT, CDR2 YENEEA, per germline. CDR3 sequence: CASSLVVFGGAEAFF. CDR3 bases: TGTGCCAGCAGCTTAGTGGTTTTTGGCGGCGCAGAAGCTTTCTTT. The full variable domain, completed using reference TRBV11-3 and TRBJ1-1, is EAGVVQSPRYKIIEKKQPVAFWCNPISGHNTLYWYLQNLGQGPELLIRYENEEAVDDSQLPKDRFSAERLKGVDSTLKIQPAELGDSAVYLCASSLVVFGGAEAFFGQGTRLTVV.

CDR3 loop: CASIKGTDYEQYF. The CDR3 bases are TGTGCCAGCATCAAGGGGACAGATTACGAGCAGTACTTC. This chain uses TRBV28 with TRBJ2-7, with TRBD1 identical over 7 bases. The CDR3 has 13 amino acids. Germline V gives CDR1 MDHEN, CDR2 SYDVKM. Trimming at V came to 7 bases and at J to 4 bases, leaving 7 bases not matched to a gene.

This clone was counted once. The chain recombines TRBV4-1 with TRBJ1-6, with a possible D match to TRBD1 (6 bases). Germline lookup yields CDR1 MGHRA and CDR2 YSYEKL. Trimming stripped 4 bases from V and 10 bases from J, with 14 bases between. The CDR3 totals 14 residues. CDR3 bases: TGCGCCAGCAGCCTAACAGGGCTGGGATCACCCCTCCACTTT. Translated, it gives CASSLTGLGSPLHF.

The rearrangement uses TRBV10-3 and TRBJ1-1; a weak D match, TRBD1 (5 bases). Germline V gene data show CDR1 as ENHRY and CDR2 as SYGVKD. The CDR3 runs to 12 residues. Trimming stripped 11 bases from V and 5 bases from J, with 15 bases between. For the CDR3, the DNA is TGTGCCGGGGGAGGGTCGGTAACTGAAGCTTTCTTT. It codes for CAGGGSVTEAFF.

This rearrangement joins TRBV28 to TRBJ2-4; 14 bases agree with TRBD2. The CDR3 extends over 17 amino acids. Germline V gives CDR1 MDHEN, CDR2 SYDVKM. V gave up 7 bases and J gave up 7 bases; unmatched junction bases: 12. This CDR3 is CASTPPGTSGSGNIQYF. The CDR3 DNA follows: TGTGCCAGCACACCACCCGGGACTAGCGGGAGTGGGAACATTCAGTACTTC. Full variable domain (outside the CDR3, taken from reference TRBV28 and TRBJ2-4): DVKVTQSSRYLVKRTGEKVFLECVQDMDHENMFWYRQDPGLGLRLIYFSYDVKMKEKGDIPEGYSVSREKKERFSLILESASTNQTSMYLCASTPPGTSGSGNIQYFGAGTRLSVL.

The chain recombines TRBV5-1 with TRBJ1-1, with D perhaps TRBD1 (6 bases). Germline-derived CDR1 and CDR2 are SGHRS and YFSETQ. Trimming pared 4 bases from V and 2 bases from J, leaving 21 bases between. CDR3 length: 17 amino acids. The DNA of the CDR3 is TGCGCCAGCAGCCCAACGGGGGGCTTCGGCCAAAACACTGAAGCTTTCTTT. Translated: CASSPTGGFGQNTEAFF.

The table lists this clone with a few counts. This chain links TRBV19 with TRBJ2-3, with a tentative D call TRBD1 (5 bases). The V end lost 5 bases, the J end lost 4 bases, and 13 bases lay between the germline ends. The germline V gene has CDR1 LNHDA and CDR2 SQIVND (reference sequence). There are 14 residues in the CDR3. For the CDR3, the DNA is TGTGCCAGTAGTCTCCAGGGCTTTGCAGATACGCAGTATTTT. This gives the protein CASSLQGFADTQYF.

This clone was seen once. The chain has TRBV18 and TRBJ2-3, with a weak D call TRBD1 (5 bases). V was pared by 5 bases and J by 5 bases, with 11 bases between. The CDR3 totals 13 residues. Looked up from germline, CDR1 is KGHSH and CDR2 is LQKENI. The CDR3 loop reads CASSEQVQDTQYF. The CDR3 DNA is TGTGCCAGCTCAGAACAGGTTCAAGATACGCAGTATTTT.

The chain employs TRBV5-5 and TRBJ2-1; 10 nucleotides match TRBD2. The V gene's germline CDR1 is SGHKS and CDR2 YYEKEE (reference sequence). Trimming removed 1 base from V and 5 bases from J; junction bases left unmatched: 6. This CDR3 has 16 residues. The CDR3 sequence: CASSLSLAGAHNEQFF. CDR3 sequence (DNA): TGTGCCAGCAGCTTGTCCCTAGCGGGAGCCCACAATGAGCAGTTCTTC.

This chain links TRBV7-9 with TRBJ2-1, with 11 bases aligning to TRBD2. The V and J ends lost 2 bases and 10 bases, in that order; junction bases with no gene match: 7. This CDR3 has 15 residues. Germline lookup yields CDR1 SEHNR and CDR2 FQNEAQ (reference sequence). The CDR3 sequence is CASSLTLSGRDEQFF. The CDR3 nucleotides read TGTGCCAGCAGCTTAACCCTTAGCGGGAGGGACGAGCAGTTCTTC.

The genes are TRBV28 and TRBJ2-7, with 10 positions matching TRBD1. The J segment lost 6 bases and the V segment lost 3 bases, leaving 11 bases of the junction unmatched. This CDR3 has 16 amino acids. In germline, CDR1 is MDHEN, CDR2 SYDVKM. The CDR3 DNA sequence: TGTGCCAGCAGTTTGGCTATCCGGGACAGGGGTTCCGAGCAGTACTTC. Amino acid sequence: CASSLAIRDRGSEQYF.

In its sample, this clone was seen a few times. The CDR3 is CASSGPGGSEQFF. The CDR3 DNA follows: TGTGCCAGCAGTGGCCCGGGGGGCAGTGAGCAGTTCTTC. V gene TRBV25-1 combines with J gene TRBJ2-1; D is perhaps TRBD2 (7 bases). The ends were cut back, 4 bases at V and 9 bases at J, with 13 bases in the middle. Germline lookup yields CDR1 MGHDK and CDR2 SYGVNS. There are 13 residues in the CDR3. The variable domain in full, with the rest retrieved from reference TRBV25-1 and TRBJ2-1, is EADIYQTPRYLVIGTGKKITLECSQTMGHDKMYWYQQDPGMELHLIHYSYGVNSTEKGDLSSESTVSRIRTEHFPLTLESARPSHTSQYLCASSGPGGSEQFFGPGTRLTVL.

The CDR3 spells CASSLAGGFEQFF. The CDR3 nucleotides read TGTGCCAGCAGCTTAGCGGGTGGGTTCGAGCAGTTCTTC. The V call is TRBV7-3, the J call TRBJ2-1; D is perhaps TRBD2 (5 bases). The germline CDR1 and CDR2 sequences are SGHTA and FQGTGA. The CDR3 consists of 13 residues. The V and J ends lost 2 bases and 10 bases respectively, with 12 bases between them.

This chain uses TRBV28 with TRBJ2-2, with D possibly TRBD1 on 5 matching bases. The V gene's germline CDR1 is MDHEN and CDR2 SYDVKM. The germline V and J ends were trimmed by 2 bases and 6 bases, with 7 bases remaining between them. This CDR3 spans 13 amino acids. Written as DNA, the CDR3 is TGTGCCAGCAGTTTAACGACAGCCGGGGAGCTGTTTTTT. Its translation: CASSLTTAGELFF. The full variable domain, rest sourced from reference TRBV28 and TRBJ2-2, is DVKVTQSSRYLVKRTGEKVFLECVQDMDHENMFWYRQDPGLGLRLIYFSYDVKMKEKGDIPEGYSVSREKKERFSLILESASTNQTSMYLCASSLTTAGELFFGEGSRLTVL.

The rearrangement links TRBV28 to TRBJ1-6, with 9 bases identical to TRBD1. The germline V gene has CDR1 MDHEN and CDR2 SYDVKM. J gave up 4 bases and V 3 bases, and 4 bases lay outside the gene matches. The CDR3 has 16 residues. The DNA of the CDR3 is TGTGCCAGCAGTTTTCCCGGGACAGGGTATAATTCACCCCTCCACTTT. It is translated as CASSFPGTGYNSPLHF.

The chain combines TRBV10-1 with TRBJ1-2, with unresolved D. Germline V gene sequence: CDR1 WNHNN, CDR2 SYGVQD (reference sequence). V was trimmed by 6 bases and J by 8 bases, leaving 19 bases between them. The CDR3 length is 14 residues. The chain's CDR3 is CASSPLRTGVGYTF. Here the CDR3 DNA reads TGCGCCAGCAGCCCCTTAAGGACGGGAGTCGGCTACACCTTC.

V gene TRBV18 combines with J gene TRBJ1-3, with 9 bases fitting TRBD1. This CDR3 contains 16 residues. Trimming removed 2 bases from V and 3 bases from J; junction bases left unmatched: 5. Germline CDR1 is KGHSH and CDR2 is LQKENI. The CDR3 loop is CASSPETGGIGNTIYF. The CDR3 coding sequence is TGTGCCAGCTCACCAGAAACAGGGGGCATTGGAAACACCATATATTTT.

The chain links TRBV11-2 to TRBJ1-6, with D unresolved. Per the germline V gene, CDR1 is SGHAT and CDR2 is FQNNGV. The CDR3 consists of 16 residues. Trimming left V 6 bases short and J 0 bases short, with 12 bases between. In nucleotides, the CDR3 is TGTGCCAGCAGATTATACCCAGGCTCCTATAATTCACCCCTCCACTTT. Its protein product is CASRLYPGSYNSPLHF.

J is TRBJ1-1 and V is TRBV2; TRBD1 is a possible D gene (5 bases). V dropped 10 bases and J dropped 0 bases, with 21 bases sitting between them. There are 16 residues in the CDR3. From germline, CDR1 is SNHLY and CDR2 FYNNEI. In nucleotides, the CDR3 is TGTGCCACTACTAACCGGGCCTCGGGGGTGAACACTGAAGCTTTCTTT. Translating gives CATTNRASGVNTEAFF.

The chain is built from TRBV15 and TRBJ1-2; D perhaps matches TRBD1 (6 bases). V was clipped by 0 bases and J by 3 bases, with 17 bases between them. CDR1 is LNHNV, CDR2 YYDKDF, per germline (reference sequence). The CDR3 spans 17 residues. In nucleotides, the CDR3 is TGTGCCACCAGCAGAGATTACGGGGGGGCGGCGGACTATGGCTACACCTTC. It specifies CATSRDYGGAADYGYTF.